This T cell receptor (beta chain) was sequenced during a study of cytotoxic CD8 clonotypes in ibrutinib-treated CLL. Study-wide background: Included were roughly ten relapsed/refractory and about 14 treatment-naive patients, of whom about 18 were IGHV unmutated. Per sample, productive templates averaged roughly 230,000 and productive rearrangements averaged roughly 91,000. Partial response occurred in 24 patients and complete response in 2; at median approximately 70 months, around 14 remained remitted and roughly 12 progressed. The authors obtained response samples at a median of approximately 12 months of treatment, range 6 to 36.

Using immunoSEQ multiplex PCR, the repertoire was profiled, and TCRdb retains in-frame clones only, with some absent. The sample holds about 76,000 clones; 86% are singletons and the top ten take about 5.8%. The germline V gene has CDR1 MDHEN and CDR2 SYDVKM. Between the trimmed V and J ends, which lost 6 bases and 0 bases, there was a span of 27 bases. The CDR3 totals 20 residues. This clonotype was sampled from a human donor with chronic lymphocytic leukemia. This chain links TRBV28 with TRBJ2-1; TRBD2 is a possible D gene (6 bases). The sequencing here drew on PBMCs, taken before ibrutinib treatment. The CDR3 loop reads CASRHGPGDKIESSYNEQFF. The CDR3 DNA is TGTGCCAGCAGGCACGGCCCGGGAGACAAAATCGAGAGCTCCTACAATGAGCAGTTCTTC.